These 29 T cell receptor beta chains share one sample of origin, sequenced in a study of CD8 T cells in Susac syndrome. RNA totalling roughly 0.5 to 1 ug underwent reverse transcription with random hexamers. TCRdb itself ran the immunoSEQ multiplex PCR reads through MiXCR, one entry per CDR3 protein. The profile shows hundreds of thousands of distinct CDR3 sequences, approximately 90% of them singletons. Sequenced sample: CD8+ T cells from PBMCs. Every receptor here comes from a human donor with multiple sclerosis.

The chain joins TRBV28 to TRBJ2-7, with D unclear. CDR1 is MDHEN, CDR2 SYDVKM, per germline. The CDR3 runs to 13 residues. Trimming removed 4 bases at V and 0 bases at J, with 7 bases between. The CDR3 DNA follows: TGTGCCAGCAGTTGGAGCAGCTCCTACGAGCAGTACTTC. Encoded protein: CASSWSSSYEQYF.

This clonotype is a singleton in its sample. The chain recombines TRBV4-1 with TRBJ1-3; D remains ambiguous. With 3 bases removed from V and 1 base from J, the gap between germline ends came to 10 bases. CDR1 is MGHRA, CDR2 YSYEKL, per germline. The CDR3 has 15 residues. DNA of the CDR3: TGCGCCAGCAGCCATATAGGGATTTCTGGAAACACCATATATTTT. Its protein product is CASSHIGISGNTIYF.

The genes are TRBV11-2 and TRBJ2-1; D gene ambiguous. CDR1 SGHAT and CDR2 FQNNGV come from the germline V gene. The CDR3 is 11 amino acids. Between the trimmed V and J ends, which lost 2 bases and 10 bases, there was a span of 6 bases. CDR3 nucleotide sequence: TGTGCCAGCAGCTTAAACCCAGAGCAGTTCTTC. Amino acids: CASSLNPEQFF.

The CDR3 sequence: CSVELPGEGNQPQHF. DNA for the CDR3: TGCAGCGTCGAACTTCCGGGGGAAGGCAATCAGCCCCAGCATTTT. The chain employs TRBV29-1 and TRBJ1-5; D is possibly TRBD1 (5 bases). Germline CDR1 and CDR2: SQVTM and ANQGSEA. CDR3 length equals 15 residues. Trimming pared 6 bases from V and 2 bases from J, leaving 17 bases between.

CDR3 bases: TGTGCCAGCAGTGAAGGCAATGAGCAGTTCTTC. Translating it yields CASSEGNEQFF. The J gene is TRBJ2-1, the V gene TRBV25-1; D is ambiguous. The CDR3 runs 11 residues. Germline assignment: CDR1 MGHDK and CDR2 SYGVNS. V was shortened by 2 bases and J by 6 bases, with 2 bases between the two germline ends.

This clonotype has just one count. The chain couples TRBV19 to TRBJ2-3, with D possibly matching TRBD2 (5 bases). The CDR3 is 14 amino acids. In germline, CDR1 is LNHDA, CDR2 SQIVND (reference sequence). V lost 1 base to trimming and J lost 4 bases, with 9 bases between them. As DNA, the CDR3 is TGTGCCAGTAGTATAGTGGCGGGCGCAGATACGCAGTATTTT. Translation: CASSIVAGADTQYF.

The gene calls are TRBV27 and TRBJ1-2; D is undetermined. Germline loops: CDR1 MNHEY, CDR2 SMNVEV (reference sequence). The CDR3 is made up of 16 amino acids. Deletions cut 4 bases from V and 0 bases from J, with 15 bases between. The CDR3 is CASSYGGHLANYGYTF. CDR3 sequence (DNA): TGTGCCAGCAGTTACGGAGGCCACCTAGCTAACTATGGCTACACCTTC.

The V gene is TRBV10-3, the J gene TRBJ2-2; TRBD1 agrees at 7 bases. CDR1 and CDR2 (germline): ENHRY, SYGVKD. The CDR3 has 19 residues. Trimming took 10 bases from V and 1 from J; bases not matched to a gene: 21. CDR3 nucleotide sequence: TGTGCCACCGTGCAGAGTTCGGGGACAGCCCCTTGGAACACCGGGGAGCTGTTTTTT. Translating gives CATVQSSGTAPWNTGELFF.

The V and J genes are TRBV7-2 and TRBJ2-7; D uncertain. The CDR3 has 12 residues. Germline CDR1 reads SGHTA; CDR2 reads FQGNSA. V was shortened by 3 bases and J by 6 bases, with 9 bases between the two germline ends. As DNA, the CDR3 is TGTGCCAGCAGCTTCTTCCTAGGCGAGCAGTACTTC. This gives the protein CASSFFLGEQYF.

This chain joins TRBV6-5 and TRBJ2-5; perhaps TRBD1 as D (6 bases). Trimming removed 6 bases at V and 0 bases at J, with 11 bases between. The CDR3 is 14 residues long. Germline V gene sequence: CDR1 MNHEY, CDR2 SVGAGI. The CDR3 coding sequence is TGTGCCAGCAGGGGGGCCACAGACCAAGAGACCCAGTACTTC. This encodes CASRGATDQETQYF.

DNA for the CDR3: TGTGCCAGCAGCCCCGGAAGGGGGGATAATTCACCCCTCCACTTT. Translated: CASSPGRGDNSPLHF. This rearrangement joins TRBV5-6 to TRBJ1-6; weak D call: TRBD1 (6 bases). From germline, CDR1 is SGHDT and CDR2 YYEEEE. V lost 4 bases and J lost 5, with 13 bases in between. This CDR3 contains 15 residues.

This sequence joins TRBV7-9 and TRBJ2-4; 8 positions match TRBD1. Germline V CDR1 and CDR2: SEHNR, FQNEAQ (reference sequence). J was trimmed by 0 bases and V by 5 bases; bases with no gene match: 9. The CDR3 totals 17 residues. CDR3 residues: CASSPPLGTGAKNIQYF. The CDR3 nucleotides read TGTGCCAGCAGCCCACCCCTCGGGACAGGAGCCAAAAACATTCAGTACTTC.

In nucleotides, the CDR3 is TGCAGCGTTGAAGATCTTGAGGGTGGCACAGATACGCAGTATTTT. It is translated as CSVEDLEGGTDTQYF. The chain links TRBV29-1 to TRBJ2-3; possibly TRBD2 for D (5 bases). The CDR3 is made up of 15 amino acids. From germline, CDR1 is SQVTM and CDR2 ANQGSEA. Trimming took off 0 bases at V and 1 base at J, with 11 bases between the two ends.

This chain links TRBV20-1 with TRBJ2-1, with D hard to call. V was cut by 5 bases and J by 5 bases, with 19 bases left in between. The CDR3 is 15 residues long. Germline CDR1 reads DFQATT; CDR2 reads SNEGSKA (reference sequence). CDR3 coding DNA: TGCAGTGCTCGGCAAGGAAGGCTGGATGACAATGAGCAGTTCTTC. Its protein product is CSARQGRLDDNEQFF.

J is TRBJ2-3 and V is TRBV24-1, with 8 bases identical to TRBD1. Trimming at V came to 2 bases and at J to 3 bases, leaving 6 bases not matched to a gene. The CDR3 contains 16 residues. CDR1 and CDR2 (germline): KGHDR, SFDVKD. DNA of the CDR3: TGTGCCACCAGTGATTCTGGACAGGGAGGAACAGATACGCAGTATTTT. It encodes CATSDSGQGGTDTQYF.

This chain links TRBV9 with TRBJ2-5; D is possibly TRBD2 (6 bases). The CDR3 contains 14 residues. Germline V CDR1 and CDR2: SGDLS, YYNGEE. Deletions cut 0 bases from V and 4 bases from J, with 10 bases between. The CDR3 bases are TGTGCCAGCAGCGTAGAGATAGCGGCAGAGACCCAGTACTTC. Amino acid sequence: CASSVEIAAETQYF.

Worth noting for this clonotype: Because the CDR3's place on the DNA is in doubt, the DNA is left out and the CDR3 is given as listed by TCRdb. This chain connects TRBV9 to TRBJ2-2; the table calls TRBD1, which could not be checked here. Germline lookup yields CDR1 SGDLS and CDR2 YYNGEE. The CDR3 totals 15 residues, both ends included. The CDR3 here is CASSFGPGGTGELFF.

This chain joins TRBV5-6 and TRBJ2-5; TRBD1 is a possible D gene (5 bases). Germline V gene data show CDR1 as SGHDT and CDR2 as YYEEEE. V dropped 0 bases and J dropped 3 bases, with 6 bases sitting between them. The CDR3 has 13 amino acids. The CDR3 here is CASSLVQEETQYF. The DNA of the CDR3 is TGTGCCAGCAGCTTGGTACAGGAAGAGACCCAGTACTTC. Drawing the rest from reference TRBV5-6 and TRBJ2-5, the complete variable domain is DAGVTQSPTHLIKTRGQQVTLRCSPKSGHDTVSWYQQALGQGPQFIFQYYEEEERQRGNFPDRFSGHQFPNYSSELNVNALLLGDSALYLCASSLVQEETQYFGPGTRLLVL.

In nucleotides, the CDR3 is TGTGCCTGGAGTGACGGGACTAGCGGAAGCTACGAGCAGTACTTC. It translates to CAWSDGTSGSYEQYF. The V gene is TRBV30, the J gene TRBJ2-7, with TRBD2 matching 11 bases. This CDR3 contains 15 residues. Germline CDR1 and CDR2: GTSNPN and SVGIG (reference sequence). The V gene end was trimmed by 1 base and the J gene end by 3 bases; junction bases not matched to a gene: 5. Full variable domain (rest looked up from reference TRBV30 and TRBJ2-7): SQTIHQWPATLVQPVGSPLSLECTVEGTSNPNLYWYRQAAGRGLQLLFYSVGIGQISSEVPQNLSASRPQDRQFILSSKKLLLSDSGFYLCAWSDGTSGSYEQYFGPGTRLTVT.

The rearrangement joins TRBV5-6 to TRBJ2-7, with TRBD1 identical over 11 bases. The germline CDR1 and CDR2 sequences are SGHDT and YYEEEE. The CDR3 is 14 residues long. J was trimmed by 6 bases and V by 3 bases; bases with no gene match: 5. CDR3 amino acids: CASSYGQGAGEQYF. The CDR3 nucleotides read TGTGCCAGCAGCTACGGACAGGGGGCGGGCGAGCAGTACTTC.

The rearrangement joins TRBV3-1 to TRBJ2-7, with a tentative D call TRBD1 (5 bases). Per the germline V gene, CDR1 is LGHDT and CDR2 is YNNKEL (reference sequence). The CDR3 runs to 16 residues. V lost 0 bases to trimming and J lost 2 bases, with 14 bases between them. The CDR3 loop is CASSQDMAGFPYEQYF. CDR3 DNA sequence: TGTGCCAGCAGCCAAGACATGGCAGGGTTTCCCTACGAGCAGTACTTC.

For the CDR3, the DNA is TGTGCCAGCATGCCCCCCGGGACACCGAACACCGGGGAGCTGTTTTTT. This sequence encodes CASMPPGTPNTGELFF. The chain combines TRBV27 with TRBJ2-2, with D possibly matching TRBD1 (6 bases). Per the germline V gene, CDR1 is MNHEY and CDR2 is SMNVEV (reference sequence). CDR3 size: 16 residues. V gave up 7 bases and J gave up 0 bases, with 15 bases separating them.

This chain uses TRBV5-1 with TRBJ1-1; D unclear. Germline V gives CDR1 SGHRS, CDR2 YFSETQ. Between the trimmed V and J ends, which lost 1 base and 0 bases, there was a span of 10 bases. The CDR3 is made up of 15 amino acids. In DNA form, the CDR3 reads TGCGCCAGCAGCTTGAGAGACTTGATGAACACTGAAGCTTTCTTT. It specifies CASSLRDLMNTEAFF.

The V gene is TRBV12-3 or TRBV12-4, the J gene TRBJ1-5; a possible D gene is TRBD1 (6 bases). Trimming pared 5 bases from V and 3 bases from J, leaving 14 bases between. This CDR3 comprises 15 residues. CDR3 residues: CASSEPDRSNQPQHF. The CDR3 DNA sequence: TGTGCCAGCAGTGAACCGGACAGATCCAATCAGCCCCAGCATTTT.

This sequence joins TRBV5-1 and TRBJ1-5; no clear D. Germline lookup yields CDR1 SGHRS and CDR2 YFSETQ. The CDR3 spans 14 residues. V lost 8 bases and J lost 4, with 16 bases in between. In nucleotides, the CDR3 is TGCGCCAGTCTGACCGGTGGAGGGAATCAGCCCCAGCATTTT. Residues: CASLTGGGNQPQHF.

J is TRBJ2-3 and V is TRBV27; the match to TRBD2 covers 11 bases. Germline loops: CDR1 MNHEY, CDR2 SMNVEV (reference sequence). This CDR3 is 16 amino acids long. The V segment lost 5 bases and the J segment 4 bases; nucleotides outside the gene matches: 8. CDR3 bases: TGTGCCAGCAGTAAAATAGCGGGAGGGCCTCCAGATACGCAGTATTTT. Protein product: CASSKIAGGPPDTQYF.

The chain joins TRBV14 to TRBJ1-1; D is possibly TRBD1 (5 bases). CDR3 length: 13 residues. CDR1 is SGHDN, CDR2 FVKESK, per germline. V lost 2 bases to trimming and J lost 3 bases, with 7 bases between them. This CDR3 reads CASSQWGDTEAFF. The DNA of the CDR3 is TGTGCCAGCAGCCAATGGGGGGACACTGAAGCTTTCTTT.

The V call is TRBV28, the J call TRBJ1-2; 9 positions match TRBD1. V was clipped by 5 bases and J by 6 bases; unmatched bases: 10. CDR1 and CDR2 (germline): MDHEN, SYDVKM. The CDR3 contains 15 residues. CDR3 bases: TGTGCCAGCAGTCTGTCGGGACAGGGCAGTGATGGCTACACCTTC. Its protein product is CASSLSGQGSDGYTF.

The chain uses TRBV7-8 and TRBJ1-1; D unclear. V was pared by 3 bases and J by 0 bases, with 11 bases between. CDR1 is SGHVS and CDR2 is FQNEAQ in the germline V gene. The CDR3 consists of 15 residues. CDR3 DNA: TGTGCCAGCAGCTTGGGTACTTTCTTGAACACTGAAGCTTTCTTT. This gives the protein CASSLGTFLNTEAFF.